This T cell receptor beta chain appears in the sequencing data of a study of blood T cell repertoires in COVID-19. Study in general: Samples representing acute and convalescent COVID-19 were sourced from the United States, Italy and Spain. T cells, B-cell-depleted T cells, or PBMCs supplied cDNA or gDNA.

As handled by the study authors: By means of reference gene primer amplification, nucleated cell counts were estimated. Generated by immunoSEQ multiplex PCR, the TCRdb table keeps only in-frame clones and is missing some. V and J calls and clone size are as listed in that table; D and trimming were resolved from the DNA. The table has over 70,000 clones, 82% seen once. The CDR3 is 15 residues long. CDR1 LGHDT and CDR2 YNNKEL come from the germline V gene (reference sequence). V was pared by 4 bases and J by 8 bases, with 11 bases of the junction left unmatched. This TCR was sampled from a man aged 60 to 75 with acute or convalescent COVID-19. The sample taken for sequencing was peripheral blood. The V and J genes are TRBV3-1 (or the pseudogene TRBV3-2) and TRBJ2-1; 7 bases map to TRBD2. The CDR3 coding sequence is TGTGCCAGCAGCCCGACCCGGACTAGGAGCGATGAGCAGTTCTTC. Its protein is CASSPTRTRSDEQFF.